Below, 21 T cell receptor beta chains from the same sample are listed, as sequenced in a study of CD8+CD57+ T cells in acquired aplastic anemia. The patients chosen for sequencing had shown expansion of CD8+CD57+ cells (detected by flow cytometry). Genomic DNA was employed as the template in profiling TCR beta VDJ and CDR3. MiXCR, applied by TCRdb to the reads, yields one record per CDR3 protein. The repertoire holds some 170,000 distinct CDR3 sequences, with less than 60% as singletons. Input material: sorted CD4+, CD8+, or CD8+CD57+ T cells (not recorded which) from PBMCs. The receptors derive from a human donor with aplastic anemia.

In this sample, this clonotype turned up many times. The chain combines TRBV20-1 with TRBJ2-1, with D perhaps matching TRBD1 or TRBD2 (5 bases each). This CDR3 spans 17 amino acids. V lost 1 base and J lost 8, with 24 bases in between. CDR1 is DFQATT, CDR2 SNEGSKA, per germline (reference sequence). The CDR3: CSARALGQGGGSYEQFF. CDR3 DNA: TGCAGTGCTAGAGCCCTCGGTCAGGGTGGGGGTTCATATGAGCAGTTCTTC.

In this sample, this clonotype turned up many times. This chain joins TRBV20-1 and TRBJ1-2; D is perhaps TRBD1 (5 bases). The CDR3 sequence is 14 residues long. V was trimmed by 0 bases and J by 7 bases, leaving 15 bases between them. Germline CDR1 and CDR2: DFQATT and SNEGSKA (reference sequence). CDR3 sequence reads: CSAREAGIRAGYTF. CDR3 in DNA: TGCAGTGCTAGAGAAGCAGGGATTAGGGCTGGCTACACCTTC.

About this clonotype itself: This may be a read error: a much more frequent sequence differs by one nucleotide. The V gene is TRBV4-2, the J gene TRBJ1-5, with no clear D. The CDR3 consists of 15 residues. Germline V gives CDR1 LGHNA, CDR2 YNFKEQ. The CDR3 nucleotides read TGTGCCAGCAGCCCTGACGGTAATAGCGATCAGCCCCAGCATTTT. Its translation is CASSPDGNSDQPQHF.

This clonotype showed up many times. The chain employs TRBV20-1 and TRBJ2-1; 7 positions match TRBD2. The CDR3 is 15 amino acids. With 5 bases clipped from V and 5 bases from J, the junction kept 12 bases outside the gene matches. The germline CDR1 and CDR2 sequences are DFQATT and SNEGSKA (reference sequence). The DNA of the CDR3 is TGCAGTGCTGACCCCCCCGGGGGGTACGACAATGAGCAGTTCTTC. Protein product: CSADPPGGYDNEQFF.

This clonotype came up a few times. The gene calls are TRBV24-1 and TRBJ2-3; possible D gene TRBD2, 6 bases. Trimming cost V 4 bases and J 7 bases, with 11 bases left between them. This CDR3 has 13 residues. Germline assignment: CDR1 KGHDR and CDR2 SFDVKD. CDR3 nucleotide sequence: TGTGCCACCAGTGACCCTGGACTAAATACGCAGTATTTT. Protein product: CATSDPGLNTQYF.

The J gene is TRBJ2-1, the V gene TRBV7-9; TRBD1 matches 9 bases. V lost 3 bases to trimming and J lost 7 bases; unmatched junction nucleotides: 4. The CDR3 totals 14 residues. CDR1 is SEHNR, CDR2 FQNEAQ, per germline (reference sequence). Here the CDR3 DNA reads TGTGCCAGCAGCTTGACAGGGGGGAGGAATGAGCAGTTCTTC. Amino acid sequence: CASSLTGGRNEQFF.

A few counts support this clonotype. A single base separates this from a much larger clone, so it may be a read error. This chain joins TRBV5-1 and TRBJ2-7, with a tentative D call TRBD1 (6 bases). Trimming stripped 4 bases from V and 0 bases from J, with 14 bases between. Germline CDR1 reads SGHRS; CDR2 reads YFSETQ. The CDR3 sequence is 15 residues long. CDR3 nucleotides: TGCGCCAGCAGCCCCCGACAGGTGAGCTCCTACGAGCAGTACTTC. This encodes CASSPRQVSSYEQYF.

The rearrangement links TRBV19 to TRBJ1-4; no firm D call. Germline V gene lookup returns CDR1 LNHDA and CDR2 SQIVND (reference sequence). The CDR3 consists of 14 residues. Trimming took 5 bases from V and 6 from J, leaving 13 bases between them. CDR3 sequence: CASSRPAVDEKLFF. For the CDR3, the DNA is TGTGCCAGTAGTCGCCCCGCCGTAGATGAAAAACTGTTTTTT.

For the CDR3, the DNA is TGCAGTACTTGCGGTGGGCCCGCTGAAGCTTTCTTT. It translates to CSTCGGPAEAFF. V is TRBV20-1 and J is TRBJ1-1; no firm D call. Trimming left V 8 bases short and J 6 bases short, with 16 bases between. The CDR3 loop spans 12 amino acids. Germline values: CDR1 DFQATT, CDR2 SNEGSKA (reference sequence).

This clonotype was observed at least ten times. CDR3 DNA: TGTGCCAGCAGTGATAACGGGATCTATGGCTACACCTTC. Its translation: CASSDNGIYGYTF. This chain uses TRBV2 with TRBJ1-2; D is undetermined. Germline V gene sequence: CDR1 SNHLY, CDR2 FYNNEI. V lost 3 bases to trimming and J lost 4 bases, with 9 bases between them. CDR3 length: 13 amino acids.

The J gene is TRBJ2-7, the V gene TRBV5-1, with TRBD1 matching over 7 bases. The CDR3 sequence is 14 residues long. Looked up from germline, CDR1 is SGHRS and CDR2 is YFSETQ. The trim removed 7 bases at V and 0 bases at J, leaving 7 bases unmatched. The chain's CDR3 is CASRLRQGSYEQYF. The CDR3 region has the DNA TGCGCCAGCCGACTCAGACAGGGCTCCTACGAGCAGTACTTC.

This clonotype was counted at least ten times. The rearrangement links TRBV5-1 to TRBJ1-2, with a possible D match to TRBD1 (5 bases). CDR1 is SGHRS and CDR2 is YFSETQ in the germline V gene. The germline V and J ends were trimmed by 4 bases and 8 bases, with 15 bases remaining between them. This CDR3 is 13 amino acids long. CDR3 sequence (DNA): TGCGCCAGCAGCCAATGGTCGGGGGACGGCTACACCTTC. Protein: CASSQWSGDGYTF.

The genes are TRBV2 and TRBJ1-6; D perhaps matches TRBD1 (6 bases). CDR1 is SNHLY, CDR2 FYNNEI, per germline. Trimming removed 3 bases at V and 13 bases at J, with 16 bases between. The CDR3 runs to 14 residues. The CDR3 here is CASSEDSPDAPLHF. The CDR3 nucleotides read TGTGCCAGCAGTGAGGACAGCCCGGACGCCCCCCTCCACTTT.

The CDR3 sequence: CASSPGSSSRDQHF. The CDR3, as DNA: TGTGCCAGCAGTCCAGGGTCGTCGAGCAGGGACCAGCATTTT. The chain links TRBV7-6 to TRBJ1-5; maybe TRBD1 (5 bases). CDR1 SGHVS and CDR2 FNYEAQ come from the germline V gene. The CDR3 totals 14 residues. Trimming took off 6 bases at V and 12 bases at J, with 21 bases between the two ends.

This rearrangement joins TRBV10-1 to TRBJ2-2, with D hard to call. Germline assignment: CDR1 WNHNN and CDR2 SYGVQD (reference sequence). CDR3 length: 14 amino acids. V was pared by 4 bases and J by 5 bases, with 11 bases between. CDR3 residues: CASSAQIGTGELFF. The CDR3 DNA reads as TGCGCCAGCAGTGCTCAAATAGGGACCGGGGAGCTGTTTTTT.

This clonotype has a handful of counts. The V gene is TRBV10-1, the J gene TRBJ2-5, with TRBD2 as a possible D gene (5 bases). The germline V and J ends were trimmed by 3 bases and 5 bases, with 10 bases remaining between them. CDR1 is WNHNN and CDR2 is SYGVQD in the germline V gene (reference sequence). CDR3 length equals 13 residues. The CDR3 loop reads CASSDTGIETQYF. The CDR3 DNA reads TGCGCCAGCAGTGATACGGGAATCGAGACCCAGTACTTC.

This clonotype was seen ten or more times. The chain combines TRBV6-1 with TRBJ2-2, with D possibly being TRBD1 (6 bases). The CDR3 has 12 amino acids. CDR1 MNHNS and CDR2 SASEGT come from the germline V gene. Trimming pared 5 bases from V and 9 bases from J, leaving 10 bases between. The DNA of the CDR3 is TGTGCCAGCAGTCTACAGGGACGGGAGCTGTTTTTT. Protein sequence: CASSLQGRELFF.

This clonotype was found many times. The CDR3 DNA follows: TGCGCCAGCAGCTTGGGACAGTATAGCAATCAGCCCCAGCATTTT. It encodes CASSLGQYSNQPQHF. The chain is built from TRBV5-1 and TRBJ1-5, with a weak D call TRBD1 (5 bases). CDR3 length: 15 amino acids. Germline loops: CDR1 SGHRS, CDR2 YFSETQ. V was trimmed by 0 bases and J by 0 bases, leaving 7 bases between them.

Concerning this clonotype itself: A much larger clone sits a single nucleotide away, making a read error possible. The chain is built from TRBV6-1 and TRBJ1-1; maybe TRBD1 (5 bases). CDR3 length: 14 amino acids. Per the germline V gene, CDR1 is MNHNS and CDR2 is SASEGT. The CDR3, as DNA: TGTGCCAGCAGTAAACGGGACTTAAACACTGAAGCTTCCTTT. Translating gives CASSKRDLNTEASF.

The genes are TRBV12-3 or TRBV12-4 and TRBJ2-5; D assignment may be TRBD1 or TRBD2 (6 bases each). Trimming shortened V by 6 bases and J by 5 bases, and 19 bases separated the two germline ends. The CDR3 extends over 15 amino acids. This CDR3 reads CASSPKGGGWETQYF. The CDR3 nucleotides are TGTGCCAGCAGCCCTAAGGGGGGAGGATGGGAGACCCAGTACTTC.

This clonotype was picked up many times. The chain carries TRBV12-5 and TRBJ1-5; unclear D gene. The CDR3 totals 12 residues. The V gene's germline CDR1 is LGHNT and CDR2 FRNRAP. The ends were cut back, 0 bases at V and 8 bases at J, with 5 bases in the middle. CDR3 sequence reads: CASGLVTKPQHF. CDR3 nucleotide sequence: TGTGCTAGTGGTTTGGTAACAAAGCCCCAGCATTTT.